The rows below give T cell receptor beta chains drawn from one sample of a study of T cells in Graves' hyperthyroidism and ophthalmopathy. TCRdb analysed the multiplex PCR reads with MiXCR anew, one entry per CDR3 protein. This table has 490,000 or so distinct CDR3 sequences, approximately 22% appearing once. Sequenced material: blood. The receptors here all came from a woman in her 70s with Graves' ophthalmopathy. Both conserved end residues are part of each CDR3. A D gene is named only where the DNA matches it firmly. Clone size is shown for a subset of rows, as once, few, many or a class of expanded clone.

v_gene	j_gene	d_gene	abundance	CDR3aa	CDR3nt
TRBV6-2/TRBV6-3	TRBJ2-3	.	.	CASSPRAHGTDTQYF	TGTGCCAGCAGTCCGAGGGCTCACGGCACAGATACGCAGTATTTT
TRBV11-2	TRBJ2-7	TRBD1	.	CASSSSGTGFLSYEQYF	TGTGCCAGCAGCTCCTCCGGGACAGGATTTCTCTCCTACGAGCAGTACTTC
TRBV7-9	TRBJ1-3	.	many	CASSLLGNTIYF	TGTGCCAGCAGCCTGCTGGGAAACACCATATATTTT
TRBV19	TRBJ2-2	TRBD1	once	CASSMDRGSGELFF	TGTGCCAGTAGTATGGACAGGGGCTCGGGGGAGCTGTTTTTT
TRBV11-2	TRBJ2-5	.	many	CASSSETVQETQYF	TGTGCCAGCAGCTCCGAGACTGTACAAGAGACCCAGTACTTC
TRBV6-1	TRBJ1-4	.	few	CASSDPRTTNEKLFF	TGTGCCAGCAGTGATCCACGTACTACTAATGAAAAACTGTTTTTT
TRBV12-5	TRBJ2-7	.	few	CASQARDSTYEQYF	TGTGCTAGTCAAGCCCGGGACTCTACCTACGAGCAGTACTTC
TRBV27	TRBJ1-6	.	few	CASSLQNSPLHF	TGTGCCAGCAGTTTACAGAATTCACCCCTCCACTTT
TRBV11-2	TRBJ2-1	.	.	CTSSLGLKSSYNEQFF	TGTACCAGCAGCTTAGGACTAAAGAGCTCCTACAATGAGCAGTTCTTC
TRBV7-2	TRBJ2-1	.	.	CASSQDSLMEQFF	TGTGCCAGCAGCCAAGATTCCCTAATGGAGCAGTTCTTC
TRBV10-3	TRBJ2-1	.	.	CAISQGGAYNEQFF	TGTGCCATCAGTCAGGGGGGAGCCTACAATGAGCAGTTCTTC
TRBV7-9	TRBJ2-2	.	few	CASSPGSANTGELFF	TGTGCCAGCAGCCCCGGTTCAGCGAACACCGGGGAGCTGTTTTTT
TRBV29-1	TRBJ2-7	.	.	CSVDPGFGSYEQYF	TGCAGCGTTGACCCCGGGTTTGGGAGCTACGAGCAGTACTTC
TRBV4-2	TRBJ1-1	TRBD1	.	CASSQEGTVGTEAFF	TGTGCCAGCAGCCAAGAGGGGACAGTTGGGACTGAAGCTTTCTTT
TRBV29-1	TRBJ1-2	.	few	CSVEGKGTDGYTF	TGCAGCGTTGAAGGGAAAGGGACTGACGGCTACACCTTC
TRBV10-2	TRBJ1-1	TRBD1	few	CASSESDRVTEAFF	TGCGCCAGCAGTGAGTCTGACAGGGTCACTGAAGCTTTCTTT
TRBV7-9	TRBJ2-5	.	few	CASSPSAVQETQYF	TGTGCCAGCAGCCCGAGCGCGGTCCAAGAGACCCAGTACTTC
TRBV13	TRBJ2-2	.	.	CASSSTQSLNTGELFF	TGTGCCAGCAGTTCGACACAATCCCTGAACACCGGGGAGCTGTTTTTT
TRBV28	TRBJ1-6	.	few	CASRVRDPGRGSPLHF	TGTGCCAGCAGGGTACGGGACCCCGGAAGAGGATCACCCCTCCACTTT
TRBV6-1	TRBJ2-2	.	many	CASSRQRLDNTGELFF	TGTGCCAGCAGTCGACAAAGACTAGACAACACCGGGGAGCTGTTTTTT
TRBV6-2/TRBV6-3	TRBJ1-1	.	once	CASSSPGGLNTEAFF	TGTGCCAGCAGTTCTCCTGGGGGACTGAACACTGAAGCTTTCTTT
TRBV27	TRBJ2-3	.	.	CASRGGTTTDTQYF	TGTGCCAGCAGGGGGGGGACAACGACAGATACGCAGTATTTT
TRBV3-1	TRBJ2-4	TRBD2	.	CASSQDWTSGIAKNIQYF	TGTGCCAGCAGCCAAGATTGGACTAGCGGGATTGCCAAAAACATTCAGTACTTC